What follows is one T cell receptor beta chain and its context. Ten or more counts support this clonotype. No cognate antigen has been identified for it. Base qualities are not at hand, and no much larger clone is one base apart. Library creation used multiplex PCR. The sequencer listed for this sample is Illumina HiSeq 4000. CDR3 regions were amplified by Arm-PCR with iRepertoire HTBI primers to construct TCR beta libraries. Before sequencing, the PCR products went through gel purification. The study's processing was this. A total of roughly 58 TRBV and under 15 TRBJ segments were identified across samples and were used for gene usage analysis of CDR3 amino acid clonotypes. COPE and FqMerger were used to merge filtered high-quality paired reads into contigs. Contigs were aligned with BLAST to IMGT TRBV, TRBD and TRBJ reference genes, and CDR3 was defined per IMGT. Any clonotype with a frequency above 0.1% was classified as a highly expanded clone. Shannon entropy was used to measure repertoire diversity, and the Gini coefficient was used to measure V-J evenness. Clonotypes shared by more than one individual were considered public. TCRdb ran its own pipeline on the public reads, namely fastp trimming at Q25 and MiXCR clone calling, and kept in-frame beta chains. Identical CDR3 proteins give one entry, which carries the most common genes and DNA. What appears here as the V and J calls and clone size reflects TCRdb's work, not the paper's. The sample table contains 500,000 to 700,000 distinct CDR3 sequences; only one count was recorded for about 16% of them. The ten top clones hold about 20% of the sample.

The junction shows trimming of 5 bases on V and 0 bases on J, and the gene matches do not reach 5 bases of it. The germline V gene gives CDR1 as SGHTA and CDR2 as FQGTGA. The CDR3, cysteine through phenylalanine, is 15 amino acids long. CDR3 DNA is the only sequence kept; it has 45 bases, read in frame from the first base. The sample's time point, from its label and the paper: newly diagnosed GD, antithyroid drugs for less than 3 months. For both TCR sequencing and RNA sequencing, RNA was extracted from PBMCs using TRIzol. The diagnosis of Graves' disease followed American Thyroid Association guidelines. Patients were recruited from an endocrinology department in Xi'an, China. Each patient gave about 8.1 milliliters of peripheral blood, collected in an EDTA anticoagulant tube. Ficoll Paque Plus density gradient separation was used to isolate PBMCs, and no further T cell sorting was done. An Agilent 2100 Bioanalyzer and agarose gel were used to check RNA quality, and a NanoDrop 2000 was used to measure RNA concentration.

This sample stems from a study of regulatory T cells in long-lasting Graves disease (dated by TCRdb to the early 2020s). For the wider study: Patients with newly diagnosed Graves' disease had been on antithyroid drugs for under 3 months. This study used TCR sequencing and RNA sequencing of peripheral blood to compare persistent Graves' disease patients against newly diagnosed Graves' disease patients. The study took place in China and was registered as a clinical trial. A total of around 35 samples underwent TCR sequencing, from roughly 13 patients with persistent Graves' disease and roughly 20 patients with newly diagnosed Graves' disease. On the study overall, not on this receptor specifically: Only peripheral blood was studied, because thyroid tissue, the primary lesion, was inaccessible. Sequencing and analysis were restricted to the TCR beta chain. Lower TCR Shannon entropy and fewer highly expanded clones were observed in persistent Graves' disease patients than in newly diagnosed patients, which suggested clonal expansion. The small sample size was acknowledged by the authors as a limitation that may reduce accuracy. Patients with persistent disease shared more public clonotypes (around 2,500) than newly diagnosed patients did (966). Preferential use of TRBV28, TRBJ1-2 and TRBJ2-5 was observed in persistent disease, whereas TRBV20-1 and TRBJ2-1 were favored in newly diagnosed disease.

These data also formed part of another study, on T cells in Graves' hyperthyroidism and ophthalmopathy. The second paper states: Stable Graves' hyperthyroidism was defined as the absence of progression to ophthalmopathy over 18 months of follow-up. Hyperthyroidism patients were newly diagnosed, had a disease duration of under 2 months, and were aged 18 to 65 years. Patients with uncontrolled infections, other autoimmune diseases, pregnancy or lactation were excluded. Diagnoses relied on clinical symptoms, serum thyroxine and TRAb, thyroid ultrasound and orbital computed tomography. The TCR CDR3 was subjected to a first round of RT-PCR using the HTBI primer set and the Qiagen OneStep RT-PCR kit. Most expanded thyroid clonotypes (frequency above 0.001) were also detected in blood, suggesting blood repertoires may reflect thyroid immune responses. In cross-validation, a model built on a 13 V-J signature told ophthalmopathy apart from stable hyperthyroidism with 85% to 90% sensitivity and about 81% specificity, and in testing the same model reached 80%/75%. In validation, progression to ophthalmopathy was predicted by the model with 70.59% sensitivity and about 72% specificity, a median of about 6 months before onset. To identify TCR V-J signatures that set the groups apart, the researchers used a discovery cohort of about a hundred patients, made up of under 45 with Graves' ophthalmopathy and about 60 with stable Graves' hyperthyroidism. Prospective prediction of ophthalmopathy was tested in an independent validation cohort of fewer than 20 hyperthyroidism patients and 17 patients who later progressed to ophthalmopathy. The roughly 91 discovery patients were randomly split 7:3 into training and test sets. The study also compared thyroid tissue and blood T-cell repertoires from several Graves' hyperthyroidism patients. Following sampling, methimazole starting at 30 mg daily was given to hyperthyroidism patients, and high-dose intravenous methylprednisolone was given to ophthalmopathy patients. Libraries were constructed in a second round of multiplex PCR, after which size selection and purification were performed. The libraries were sequenced on an Illumina HiSeq2000 using paired-end 100 bp reads. Raw data were processed with SOAPnuke, discarding reads with adapters, uncalled bases, mean Phred below 15, or no exact constant-primer or identifier match. High-quality paired reads were merged with COPE v1.2.5, and unique nucleotide sequences were defined as clonotypes. MiTCR v1.1 was used to align the clonotypes against IMGT TRBV, TRBD and TRBJ reference segments. The analysis was restricted to V-J combinations with a frequency above 0.0001, which together covered 99.2% of the repertoires. The TCS score was defined as the ratio of F50 (clonal expansion) to E x V (chaos), calculated using BLOSUM62-based TCRdist between CDR3 peptides within each V-J. Welch's t-statistics and random forest reduced fewer than 550 V-J features to 13, which were used in a naive Bayes classifier (R e1071). Sample size was not statistically predetermined, and blinding of investigators to group allocation was not performed. According to the paper, TCR Vbeta CDR3 sequencing was carried out on about 140 peripheral blood samples, which came from approximately 41 ophthalmopathy, about 75 hyperthyroidism and approximately 17 progressor patients.

The chain is assembled from TRBV7-3 and TRBJ1-2, and 8 junctional nucleotides match TRBD1. The source material was peripheral blood mononuclear cells (PBMCs), sampled at new diagnosis, from a patient treated with antithyroid drugs. This sequence originates from a woman aged 25 to 45 with Graves disease. Donor details come from another sample of the same person, matched by shared clones. Here the CDR3 is given as CASSPGGASNYGYTF. The nucleotide sequence is given as TGTGCCAGCAGCCCAGGGGGCGCCTCTAACTATGGCTACACCTTC.